Below, 14 T cell receptor beta chains from the same sample are listed, as sequenced in a study of T cells in Graves' hyperthyroidism and ophthalmopathy. Amplification of TCR beta CDR3 regions was performed using RNA transcripts as template. First-round RT-PCR of the TCR CDR3 relied on the HTBI primer set. TCRdb analysed the multiplex PCR reads with MiXCR anew, one entry per CDR3 protein. Of around 600,000 distinct CDR3 sequences in the sample, over 12% were seen once. Sequences were obtained from blood. The receptors come from a young woman with Graves' ophthalmopathy.

The chain's CDR3 is CASSQYGGGYEQYF. The CDR3 nucleotides are TGCGCCAGCAGCCAATACGGGGGCGGGTACGAGCAGTACTTC. The rearrangement joins TRBV4-1 to TRBJ2-7; perhaps D is TRBD1 or TRBD2 (6 bases each). The V gene's germline CDR1 is MGHRA and CDR2 YSYEKL. There are 14 residues in the CDR3. V lost 2 bases, J lost 4 bases, and 12 bases lay in between.

A few counts support this clonotype. The gene calls are TRBV4-2 and TRBJ2-1; the match to TRBD2 covers 7 bases. CDR1 is LGHNA, CDR2 YNFKEQ, per germline. The CDR3 is 15 residues long. V dropped 4 bases and J dropped 4; count of bases not matched to a gene: 7. The CDR3 spells CASSPTSRVYNEQFF. CDR3 bases: TGTGCCAGCAGCCCGACTAGCCGCGTATACAATGAGCAGTTCTTC.

This clonotype has at least ten counts. The chain employs TRBV6-2 or TRBV6-3 and TRBJ2-7, with TRBD2 matching over 11 bases. The CDR3 contains 15 residues. With V trimmed by 6 bases and J by 1 base, 5 bases remained unmatched. Germline lookup yields CDR1 MNHEY and CDR2 SVGEGT. CDR3 protein: CASRAGLAASYEQYF. CDR3 sequence (DNA): TGTGCCAGCAGGGCGGGACTAGCGGCTTCCTACGAGCAGTACTTC.

In its sample, this clonotype was seen many times. This chain links TRBV7-8 with TRBJ2-3; D gene unclear. The V and J ends lost 3 bases and 0 bases respectively, with 16 bases between them. This CDR3 has 17 amino acids. Germline V gives CDR1 SGHVS, CDR2 FQNEAQ. The CDR3: CASSFSSSVASTDTQYF. The CDR3 nucleotides are TGTGCCAGCAGCTTTAGCTCGAGCGTAGCTAGCACAGATACGCAGTATTTT. Based on the CDR3 plus reference TRBV7-8 and TRBJ2-3, the full variable domain is GAGVSQSPRYKVAKRGQDVALRCDPISGHVSLFWYQQALGQGPEFLTYFQNEAQLDKSGLPSDRFFAERPEGSVSTLKIQRTQQEDSAVYLCASSFSSSVASTDTQYFGPGTRLTVL.

This clonotype was seen many times. The chain carries TRBV6-1 and TRBJ1-1; 9 bases match TRBD1. V trimming: 7 bases; J trimming: 5 bases; junction bases outside the gene matches: 8. This CDR3 spans 14 amino acids. CDR1 MNHNS and CDR2 SASEGT come from the germline V gene. The CDR3, as DNA: TGTGCCAGCAACTTCAACAGGGGGCGGACTGAAGCTTTCTTT. This gives the protein CASNFNRGRTEAFF.

This chain uses TRBV7-3 with TRBJ1-2; D perhaps matches TRBD1 (6 bases). Germline V gene sequence: CDR1 SGHTA, CDR2 FQGTGA. Trimming removed 11 bases at V and 3 bases at J, with 25 bases between. The length of the CDR3 is 16 residues. The CDR3 DNA reads as TGTGCCCGCTCACAGGGACAAGGGCCTATGGACTATGGCTACACCTTC. This sequence encodes CARSQGQGPMDYGYTF.

At least ten counts were recorded for this clonotype. The gene calls are TRBV24-1 and TRBJ2-7; D gene ambiguous. Trimming cost V 1 base and J 0 bases, with 6 bases left between them. Germline V lookup: CDR1 KGHDR, CDR2 SFDVKD. This CDR3 has 14 residues. CDR3: CATSDFAHSYEQYF. For the CDR3, the DNA is TGTGCCACCAGTGATTTTGCACACTCCTACGAGCAGTACTTC.

This clonotype showed up many times. This chain joins TRBV27 and TRBJ2-7; 7 positions match TRBD1. Germline V gene lookup returns CDR1 MNHEY and CDR2 SMNVEV (reference sequence). The CDR3 spans 16 residues. The V gene end was trimmed by 4 bases and the J gene end by 0 bases; junction bases not matched to a gene: 9. The CDR3 loop reads CASSSYLTGSSYEQYF. In DNA, the CDR3 is TGTGCCAGCAGTTCCTACCTGACAGGGAGCTCCTACGAGCAGTACTTC.

This clonotype was detected many times. This rearrangement joins TRBV7-2 to TRBJ2-4, with a possible D match to TRBD2 (6 bases). Trimming removed 4 bases at V and 3 bases at J, with 22 bases between. There are 18 residues in the CDR3. Per germline, CDR1 SGHTA and CDR2 FQGNSA. DNA for the CDR3: TGTGCCAGCAGCTCACCCCCGCGGGGAAGCGGATACAAAAACATTCAGTACTTC. Translating it yields CASSSPPRGSGYKNIQYF.

Comment on this clonotype: A single base separates this from a much larger clone, so it may be a read error. The chain joins TRBV6-4 to TRBJ2-1; TRBD2 is a possible D gene (6 bases). V lost 2 bases, J lost 5 bases, and 13 bases lay in between. The CDR3 has 15 residues. Germline CDR1 MRHNA, CDR2 SNTAGT. CDR3 loop: CASSDRVGGHNEQFF. In nucleotides, the CDR3 is TGTGCCAGCAGTGACAGGGTGGGAGGTCACAATGAGCAGTTCTTC.

This clonotype was observed at least ten times. The chain employs TRBV6-1 and TRBJ2-6, with unresolved D. CDR3 length: 16 amino acids. CDR1 and CDR2 from the germline V gene are MNHNS and SASEGT. V was pared by 3 bases and J by 0 bases, with 9 bases between. CDR3 loop: CASSDVRRSGANVLTF. Here the CDR3 DNA reads TGTGCCAGCAGTGATGTTCGGCGCTCTGGGGCCAACGTCCTGACTTTC.

This clonotype was found many times. The chain recombines TRBV20-1 with TRBJ2-2; D remains unclear. From germline, CDR1 is DFQATT and CDR2 SNEGSKA (reference sequence). Trimming shortened V by 2 bases and J by 3 bases, and 7 bases separated the two germline ends. The CDR3 totals 13 residues. CDR3 bases: TGCAGTGCTAGAAGCGCGGACACCGGGGAGCTGTTTTTT. This codes for CSARSADTGELFF.

There are many counts of this clonotype. CDR3 bases: TGTGCCAGCAGAGGACCGGGACAGGGGTTCTCCTACGAGCAGTACTTC. It yields the protein CASRGPGQGFSYEQYF. The chain couples TRBV5-8 to TRBJ2-7; 10 bases agree with TRBD1. The CDR3 totals 16 residues. Germline loops: CDR1 SGHTS, CDR2 YDEGEE. With V trimmed by 5 bases and J by 0 bases, 8 bases remained unmatched. Full variable domain (missing parts from reference TRBV5-8 and TRBJ2-7): EAGVTQSPTHLIKTRGQQATLRCSPISGHTSVYWYQQALGLGLQFLLWYDEGEERNRGNFPPRFSGRQFPNYSSELNVNALELEDSALYLCASRGPGQGFSYEQYFGPGTRLTVT.

Many counts were recorded for this clonotype. The chain uses TRBV13 and TRBJ2-7; a weak D match, TRBD1 (5 bases). V lost 5 bases, J lost 7 bases, and 21 bases lay in between. The CDR3 runs 15 residues. CDR1 is PRHDT, CDR2 FYEKMQ, per germline (reference sequence). The CDR3 DNA follows: TGTGCCAGCAGCCCACCGGGCGCAGGGTCAAGGGAGCAGTACTTC. Its protein product is CASSPPGAGSREQYF.